This section outlines one TCR beta chain sequence together with its context. This clone occurred once. Its cognate antigen has yet to be identified. The record has no base qualities; no much larger clone is one base away. The data were taken from a study of technical replicates of blood from a few donors (dated by TCRdb to about 2017). The library was generated by the immunoSEQ multiplex PCR assay. Sourced from immuneACCESS, this table was stored by TCRdb with only in-frame sequences that have V and J called. A share of the clones is absent; for the studies checked, an unresolved V gene accounts for under half, and the remainder has no known explanation. The sample includes roughly 82,000 clones, with around 96% observed a single time. The ten largest clones take up 0.37% of the sample. Via the germline V gene, CDR1 is SGDLS and CDR2 YYNGEE. The CDR3 runs 13 amino acids, cysteine and phenylalanine included. This entry keeps only the CDR3 DNA: 39 bases, framed from base 1. A distance of 8 bases separates the germline ends of V and J, which lose 0 bases and 5 bases respectively.

Sequenced input: T cells isolated from PBMCs. Here the chain combines TRBV9 and TRBJ1-1; perhaps TRBD1 is the D gene, with 5 bases matching. The sequence came from a human donor in good health. The bases read TGTGCCAGCAGCGTAGTAGGGGATACTGAAGCTTTCTTT. Translated, it gives CASSVVGDTEAFF.